This TCR beta chain comes out of a study of T cell responses to AZD1222 COVID-19 vaccine. Study results and caveats: In all cases, repertoires were sampled only after the peak T cell response. The study identified only a handful of AZD1222 recipients as seropositive at baseline.

In this sample, this clone turned up once. Antigen: not known. Trimming left V 3 bases short and J 4 bases short, with 17 bases between. CDR3 length: 15 amino acids. In germline, CDR1 is SGHTS, CDR2 YDEGEE. The repertoire was sequenced with immunoSEQ multiplex PCR; TCRdb's copy has only in-frame clones and lacks some. The data show about 48,000 clones, 86% seen once. This specimen consisted of peripheral blood, obtained 28 days after the second AZD1222 dose. This receptor was identified in an adult who received the AZD1222 COVID-19 vaccine. V and J are TRBV5-8 and TRBJ2-7, with D hard to call. The CDR3 sequence is CASSSYGARDYEQYF. The CDR3 bases are TGTGCCAGCAGCTCCTACGGCGCCCGTGATTACGAGCAGTACTTC.